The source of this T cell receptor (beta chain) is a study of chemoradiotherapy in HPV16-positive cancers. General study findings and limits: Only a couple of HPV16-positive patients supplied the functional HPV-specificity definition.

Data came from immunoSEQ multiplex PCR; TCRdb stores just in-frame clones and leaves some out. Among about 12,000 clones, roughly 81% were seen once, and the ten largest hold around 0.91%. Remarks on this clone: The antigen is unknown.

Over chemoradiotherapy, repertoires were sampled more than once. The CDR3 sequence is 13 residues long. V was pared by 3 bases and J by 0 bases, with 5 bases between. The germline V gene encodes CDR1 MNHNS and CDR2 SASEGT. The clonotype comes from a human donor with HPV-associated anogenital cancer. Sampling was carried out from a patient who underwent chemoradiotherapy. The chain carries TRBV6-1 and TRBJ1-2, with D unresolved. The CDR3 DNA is TGTGCCAGCAGTGATGTAGCTAACTATGGCTACACCTTC. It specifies CASSDVANYGYTF.